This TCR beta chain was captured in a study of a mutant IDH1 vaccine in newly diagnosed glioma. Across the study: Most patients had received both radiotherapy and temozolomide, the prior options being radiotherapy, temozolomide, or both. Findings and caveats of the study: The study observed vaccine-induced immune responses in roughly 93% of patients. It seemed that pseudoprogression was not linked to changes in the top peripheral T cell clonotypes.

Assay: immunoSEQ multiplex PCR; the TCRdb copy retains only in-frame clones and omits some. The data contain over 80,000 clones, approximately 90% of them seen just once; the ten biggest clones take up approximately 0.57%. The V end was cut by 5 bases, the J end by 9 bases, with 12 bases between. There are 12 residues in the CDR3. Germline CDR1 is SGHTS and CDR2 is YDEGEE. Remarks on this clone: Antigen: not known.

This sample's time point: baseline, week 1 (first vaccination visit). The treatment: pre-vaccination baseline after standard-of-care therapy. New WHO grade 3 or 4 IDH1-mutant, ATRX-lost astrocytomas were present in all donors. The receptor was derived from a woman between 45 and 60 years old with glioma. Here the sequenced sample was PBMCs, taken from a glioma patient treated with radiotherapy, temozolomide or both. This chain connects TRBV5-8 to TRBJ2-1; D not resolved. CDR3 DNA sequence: TGTGCCAGCAGGCTTCCTGGGTCTGAGCAGTTCTTC. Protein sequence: CASRLPGSEQFF.